Given below is one T cell receptor (beta chain) in context. This sample stems from a study of cytomegalovirus exposure and HLA in healthy donors. The CDR3 runs 13 residues. The J segment lost 4 bases and the V segment lost 5 bases, leaving 1 base of the junction unmatched. Germline V gene sequence: CDR1 SGHTA, CDR2 FQGNSA. This PCR relied on a set of 60 Vbeta primers and 13 Jbeta primers. TCRdb keeps only in-frame clones here, not all; method: immunoSEQ multiplex PCR. The sample records about 120,000 clones, 65% to 80% being singletons. This TCR derives from a man between 60 and 75 years old in good health and CMV-seropositive. Sequenced sample: PBMCs. The chain couples TRBV7-2 to TRBJ1-2, with 10 bases that match TRBD1. The CDR3 sequence: CASSGQGGYGYTF. CDR3 DNA sequence: TGTGCCAGCAGCGGACAGGGGGGCTATGGCTACACCTTC.